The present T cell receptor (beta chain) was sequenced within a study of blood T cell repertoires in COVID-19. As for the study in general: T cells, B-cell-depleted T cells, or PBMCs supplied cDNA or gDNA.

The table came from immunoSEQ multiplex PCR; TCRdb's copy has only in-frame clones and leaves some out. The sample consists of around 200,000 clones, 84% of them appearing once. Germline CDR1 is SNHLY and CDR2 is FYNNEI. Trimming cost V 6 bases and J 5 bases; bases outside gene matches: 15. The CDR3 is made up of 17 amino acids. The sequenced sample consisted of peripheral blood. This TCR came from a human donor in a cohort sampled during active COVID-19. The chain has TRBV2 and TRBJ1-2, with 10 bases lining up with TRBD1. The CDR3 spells CASSLTSDRGITYGYTF. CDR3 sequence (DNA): TGTGCCAGCAGCCTCACTTCGGACAGGGGGATAACATATGGCTACACCTTC.